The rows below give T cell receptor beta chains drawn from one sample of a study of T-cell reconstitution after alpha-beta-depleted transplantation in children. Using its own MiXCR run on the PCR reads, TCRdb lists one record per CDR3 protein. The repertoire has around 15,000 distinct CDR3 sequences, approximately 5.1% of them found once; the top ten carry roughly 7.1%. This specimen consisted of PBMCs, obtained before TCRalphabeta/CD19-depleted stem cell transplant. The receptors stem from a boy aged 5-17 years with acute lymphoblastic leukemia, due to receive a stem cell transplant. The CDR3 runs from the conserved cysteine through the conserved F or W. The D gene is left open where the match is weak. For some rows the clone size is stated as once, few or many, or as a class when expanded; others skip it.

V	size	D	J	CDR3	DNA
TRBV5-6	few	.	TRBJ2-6	CASSPGSLGANVLTF	TGTGCCAGCAGCCCCGGGAGCCTTGGGGCCAACGTCCTGACTTTC
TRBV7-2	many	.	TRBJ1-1	CASSPYLNTEAFF	TGTGCCAGCAGCCCTTATTTGAACACTGAAGCTTTCTTT
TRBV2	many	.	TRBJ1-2	CASWGTNLDGYTF	TGTGCCAGCTGGGGGACCAACTTAGACGGCTACACCTTC
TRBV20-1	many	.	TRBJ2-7	CSARVRSSYEQYF	TGCAGTGCTAGAGTTAGGAGCTCCTACGAGCAGTACTTC
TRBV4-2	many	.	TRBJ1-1	CASSQSQRNAREAFF	TGTGCCAGCAGCCAATCACAGCGGAACGCTAGGGAAGCTTTCTTT
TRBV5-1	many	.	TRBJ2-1	CASSPRGWGVVDNEQFF	TGCGCCAGCAGCCCACGAGGATGGGGGGTAGTCGACAATGAGCAGTTCTTC
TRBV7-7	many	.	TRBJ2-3	CASSPGGWAQYF	TGTGCCAGCAGCCCAGGGGGGTGGGCGCAGTATTTT
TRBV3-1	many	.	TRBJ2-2	CASSQAGYTGELFF	TGTGCCAGCAGCCAAGCCGGATACACCGGGGAGCTGTTTTTT
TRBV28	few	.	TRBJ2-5	CASSIPGFQETQYF	TGTGCCAGCTCCATCCCAGGGTTCCAAGAGACCCAGTACTTC
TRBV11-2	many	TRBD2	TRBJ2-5	CASRRLAGDQETQYF	TGTGCCAGCCGGCGGCTAGCGGGGGATCAAGAGACCCAGTACTTC
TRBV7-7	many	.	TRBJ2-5	CASSSSGVGSKRAQYF	TGTGCCAGCAGCTCCTCCGGAGTAGGGTCCAAGAGGGCCCAGTACTTC
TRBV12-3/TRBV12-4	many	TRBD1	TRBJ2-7	CASSGQGGYEQYF	TGTGCCAGCTCCGGACAGGGCGGGTACGAGCAGTACTTC
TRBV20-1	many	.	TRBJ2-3	CSARERGGRTDTQYF	TGCAGTGCTAGAGAGCGGGGAGGTAGGACAGATACGCAGTATTTT
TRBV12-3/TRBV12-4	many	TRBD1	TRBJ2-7	CASSARTGGSSEQYF	TGTGCCAGCAGTGCTAGGACAGGAGGCTCTTCCGAGCAGTACTTC
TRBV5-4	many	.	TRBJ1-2	CASSLPLSYGYTF	TGTGCCAGCAGCTTACCCCTTTCCTATGGCTACACCTTC
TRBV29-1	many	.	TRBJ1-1	CSVVRERNTEAFF	TGCAGCGTTGTGCGGGAGAGGAACACTGAAGCTTTCTTT
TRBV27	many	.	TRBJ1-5	CASSPWGGNQPQHF	TGTGCCAGCAGTCCATGGGGGGGCAATCAGCCCCAGCATTTT
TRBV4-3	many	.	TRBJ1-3	CASSQGLPSFSAGNTIYF	TGCGCCAGCAGCCAAGGGCTGCCGAGTTTTTCGGCTGGAAACACCATATATTTT
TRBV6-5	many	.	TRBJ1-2	CASSYSAENYGYTF	TGTGCCAGCAGTTACTCAGCAGAAAACTATGGCTACACCTTC
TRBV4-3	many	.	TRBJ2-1	CASSQEPRVYNEQFF	TGCGCCAGCAGCCAAGAGCCCAGAGTATACAATGAGCAGTTCTTC
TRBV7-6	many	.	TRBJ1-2	CASSATDNYGYTF	TGTGCCAGCAGCGCGACGGATAACTATGGCTACACCTTC
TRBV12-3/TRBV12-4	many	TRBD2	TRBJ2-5	CASTEGTSGQETQYF	TGTGCCAGCACCGAAGGGACTAGCGGTCAAGAGACCCAGTACTTC
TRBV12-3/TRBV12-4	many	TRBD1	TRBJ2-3	CASNSDRAAADTQYF	TGTGCCAGCAATAGCGACAGGGCGGCTGCGGATACGCAGTATTTT
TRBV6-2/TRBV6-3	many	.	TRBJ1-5	CANTETGPTHPSSNQPQHF	TGTGCCAACACAGAGACCGGGCCAACCCATCCTAGTAGCAATCAGCCCCAGCATTTT
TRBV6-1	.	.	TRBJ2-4	CASILNRGNAKNIQYF	TGTGCCAGCATACTAAACCGGGGAAACGCCAAAAACATTCAGTACTTC
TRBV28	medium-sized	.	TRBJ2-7	CASGTSISPYEQYF	TGTGCCAGTGGGACTTCCATCTCGCCCTACGAGCAGTACTTC
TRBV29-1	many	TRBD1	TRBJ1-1	CSVELRGQRAFF	TGCAGCGTAGAACTCAGGGGGCAAAGAGCTTTCTTT
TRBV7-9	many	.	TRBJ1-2	CASSFNSLNYGYTF	TGTGCCAGCAGCTTTAACAGTCTTAACTATGGCTACACCTTC
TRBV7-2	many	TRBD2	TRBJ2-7	CASSSRGLSGVTYEQYF	TGTGCCAGCAGCTCCCGGGGGTTGAGCGGGGTTACCTACGAGCAGTACTTC
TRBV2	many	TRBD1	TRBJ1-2	CASSYDREGYGYTF	TGTGCCAGCAGCTATGACAGGGAGGGCTATGGCTACACCTTC
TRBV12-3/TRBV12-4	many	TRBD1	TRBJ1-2	CASSLAGTDGYTF	TGTGCCAGCAGTTTAGCCGGGACAGATGGCTACACCTTC
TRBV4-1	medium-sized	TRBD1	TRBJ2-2	CASSLQYRGPGELFF	TGCGCCAGCAGCCTACAATACAGGGGGCCCGGGGAGCTGTTTTTT
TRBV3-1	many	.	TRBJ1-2	CASSLGGGYTF	TGTGCCAGCAGCCTTGGGGGGGGCTACACCTTC
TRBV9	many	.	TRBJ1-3	CASSHDFSGNTIYF	TGTGCCAGCAGTCATGACTTCTCTGGAAACACCATATATTTT
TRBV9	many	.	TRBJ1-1	CASSARGGGNEAFF	TGTGCCAGCAGCGCCCGTGGGGGTGGAAATGAAGCTTTCTTT
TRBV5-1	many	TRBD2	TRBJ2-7	CASSILAGGTYEQYF	TGCGCCAGCAGCATATTAGCGGGGGGTACCTACGAGCAGTACTTC
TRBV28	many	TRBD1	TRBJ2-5	CASRDHAGTGGLEETQYF	TGTGCCAGCAGGGATCACGCCGGGACAGGGGGGTTGGAAGAGACCCAGTACTTC
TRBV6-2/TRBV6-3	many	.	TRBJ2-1	CASSHLNEQFF	TGTGCCAGCAGTCACCTCAATGAGCAGTTCTTC
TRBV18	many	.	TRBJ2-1	CASSPDRSYNEQFF	TGTGCCAGCTCACCAGACAGATCCTACAATGAGCAGTTCTTC
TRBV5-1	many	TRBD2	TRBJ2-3	CASSTSGGGADTQYF	TGCGCCAGCAGCACCTCGGGCGGGGGGGCAGATACGCAGTATTTT
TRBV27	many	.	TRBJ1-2	CASSWSEDTYGYTF	TGTGCCAGCAGTTGGTCCGAGGACACCTATGGCTACACCTTC
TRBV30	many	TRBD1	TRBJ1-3	CAGGGFSGNTIYF	TGTGCCGGAGGGGGCTTCTCTGGAAACACCATATATTTT